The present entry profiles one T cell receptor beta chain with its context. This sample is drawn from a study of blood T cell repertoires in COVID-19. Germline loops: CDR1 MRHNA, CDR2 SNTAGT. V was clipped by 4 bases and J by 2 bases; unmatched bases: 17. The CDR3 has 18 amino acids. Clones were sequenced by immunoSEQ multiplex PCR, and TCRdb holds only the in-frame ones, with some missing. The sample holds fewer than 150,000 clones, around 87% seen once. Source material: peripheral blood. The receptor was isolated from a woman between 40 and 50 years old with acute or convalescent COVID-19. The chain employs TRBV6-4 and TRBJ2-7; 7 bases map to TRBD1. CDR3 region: CASSASVPDRPPAYEQYF. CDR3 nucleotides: TGTGCCAGCAGTGCCTCAGTACCGGACAGGCCCCCGGCCTACGAGCAGTACTTC.